This T cell receptor beta chain derives from a study of cytomegalovirus exposure and HLA in healthy donors. V lost 8 bases, J lost 0 bases, and 7 bases stayed unmatched. Germline V gives CDR1 LNHDA, CDR2 SQIVND (reference sequence). The CDR3 contains 15 residues. PCR amplification relied on 60 Vbeta primers (plus 13 Jbeta primers). Clones were read by immunoSEQ multiplex PCR, and TCRdb kept only the in-frame ones, dropping some. The sample has 150,000 to 200,000 clones, around 80% seen once. Sequenced sample: PBMCs. This sequence joins TRBV19 and TRBJ1-1; 9 positions match TRBD1. The origin of this receptor is a young woman in good health and CMV-seronegative. CDR3 residues: CASRKQGAMNTEAFF. CDR3 DNA: TGTGCCAGTCGCAAACAGGGGGCAATGAACACTGAAGCTTTCTTT.